Below are 26 T cell receptor beta chains sequenced from a single sample in a study of identical twins. TCRdb independently ran MiXCR on the 5' RACE reads; one entry per CDR3 protein. The sample carries approximately 890,000 distinct CDR3 sequences, approximately 13% recorded once. The same sample was also used in a study of yellow fever vaccine responses in identical twins.

The sequencing input was PBMCs. The receptors come from a woman between 18 and 29 years old in good health.

This clonotype was observed a few times. The genes are TRBV7-9 and TRBJ2-4; D is uncertain. Trimming removed 11 bases at V and 3 bases at J, with 8 bases between. The CDR3 is made up of 11 amino acids. CDR1 is SEHNR and CDR2 is FQNEAQ in the germline V gene (reference sequence). The CDR3 spells CAVNIKNIQYF. The CDR3 nucleotides read TGTGCCGTAAACATCAAAAACATTCAGTACTTC.

Only one count was recorded for this clonotype. The chain recombines TRBV4-1 with TRBJ2-5; no firm D call. V lost 1 base to trimming and J lost 5 bases, with 11 bases between them. The CDR3 totals 14 residues. CDR1 MGHRA and CDR2 YSYEKL come from the germline V gene. In DNA form, the CDR3 reads TGCGCCAGCAGCCAAGGAACAGTGTGGGAGACCCAGTACTTC. Protein product: CASSQGTVWETQYF.

The chain is built from TRBV29-1 and TRBJ2-6, with a weak D call TRBD1 (6 bases). V was clipped by 4 bases and J by 0 bases, with 16 bases between them. The CDR3 extends over 17 amino acids. Germline-derived CDR1 and CDR2 are SQVTM and ANQGSEA. The CDR3 protein is CSVGQTGTNSGANVLTF. The CDR3 nucleotides are TGCAGCGTTGGGCAGACAGGTACAAACTCTGGGGCCAACGTCCTGACTTTC.

This clonotype was seen more than once but under ten times. The V gene is TRBV7-9, the J gene TRBJ2-3; no clear D. V dropped 1 base and J dropped 3 bases, with 17 bases sitting between them. The CDR3 runs to 17 residues. The germline V gene has CDR1 SEHNR and CDR2 FQNEAQ (reference sequence). The CDR3 here is CASSLVDQSLGTDTQYF. For the CDR3, the DNA is TGTGCCAGCAGCTTAGTGGACCAGAGCCTAGGGACAGATACGCAGTATTTT.

A few counts support this clonotype. The V gene is TRBV20-1, the J gene TRBJ2-7; perhaps TRBD2 as D (5 bases). The CDR3 sequence is 14 residues long. Trimming left V 4 bases short and J 2 bases short, with 15 bases between. CDR1 DFQATT and CDR2 SNEGSKA come from the germline V gene (reference sequence). CDR3 sequence: CSAIKADHPYEQYF. The CDR3 DNA reads as TGCAGTGCTATTAAAGCGGATCATCCCTACGAGCAGTACTTC.

This clonotype was counted a few times. V and J are TRBV20-1 and TRBJ2-3; TRBD2 agrees at 9 bases. This CDR3 has 15 amino acids. Germline CDR1 and CDR2: DFQATT and SNEGSKA (reference sequence). V shed 3 bases and J 1 base; nucleotides not matched to a gene: 5. The DNA for the CDR3 is TGCAGTGCTAGGAGACAGCGGGGGGGCACAGATACGCAGTATTTT. It codes for CSARRQRGGTDTQYF.

This clonotype turned up a few times. The genes are TRBV3-1 and TRBJ1-2, with TRBD1 matching over 8 bases. V was clipped by 1 base and J by 12 bases; unmatched bases: 10. This CDR3 is built from 14 residues. Germline CDR1 reads LGHDT; CDR2 reads YNNKEL (reference sequence). The CDR3 DNA reads as TGTGCCAGCAGCCAAGTCACCGCTCAGGGGGCCGACACCTTC. Translated: CASSQVTAQGADTF.

This clonotype was picked up many times. This chain links TRBV5-1 with TRBJ2-5; the match to TRBD2 covers 8 bases. The CDR3 has 17 residues. V was clipped by 5 bases and J by 4 bases; unmatched bases: 16. In germline, CDR1 is SGHRS, CDR2 YFSETQ. The CDR3: CASSRGTSLGKGETQYF. CDR3 coding DNA: TGCGCCAGCAGTCGGGGGACTAGTCTTGGGAAGGGAGAGACCCAGTACTTC. The whole variable domain, remainder taken from reference TRBV5-1 and TRBJ2-5, is KAGVTQTPRYLIKTRGQQVTLSCSPISGHRSVSWYQQTPGQGLQFLFEYFSETQRNKGNFPGRFSGRQFSNSRSEMNVSTLELGDSALYLCASSRGTSLGKGETQYFGPGTRLLVL.

V is TRBV7-9 and J is TRBJ1-4; perhaps TRBD1 as D (6 bases). The CDR3 loop spans 15 amino acids. Germline assignment: CDR1 SEHNR and CDR2 FQNEAQ (reference sequence). Trimming cost V 5 bases and J 6 bases, with 16 bases left between them. The CDR3 sequence: CASSPGAANYEKLFF. The CDR3 nucleotides are TGTGCCAGCAGCCCAGGGGCAGCGAATTATGAAAAACTGTTTTTT.

This clonotype was picked up many times. The J gene is TRBJ2-1, the V gene TRBV25-1; 12 bases are a match to TRBD2. CDR3 length: 20 amino acids. Looked up from germline, CDR1 is MGHDK and CDR2 is SYGVNS. Trimming took 6 bases from V and 0 from J; bases not matched to a gene: 15. In nucleotides, the CDR3 is TGTGCCAGCAGGGGACCGTCTAGCGGGAGGGCCGACTTCTCCTACAATGAGCAGTTCTTC. This sequence encodes CASRGPSSGRADFSYNEQFF.

The gene calls are TRBV10-3 and TRBJ1-3; 9 bases agree with TRBD1. The germline V gene encodes CDR1 ENHRY and CDR2 SYGVKD. This CDR3 is built from 13 residues. V shed 11 bases, J shed 2 bases, and the junction held 4 bases outside the gene matches. The CDR3 protein is CAVNRGPGNTIYF. The CDR3 nucleotides are TGTGCCGTGAACAGGGGGCCTGGAAACACCATATATTTT.

The CDR3 reads CASSLIEPYNEQFF. The CDR3 DNA is TGTGCCAGCAGTTTAATCGAGCCCTACAATGAGCAGTTCTTC. The chain has TRBV27 and TRBJ2-1; D gene ambiguous. This CDR3 has 14 residues. The V gene lost 2 bases and the J gene lost 2 bases, with 7 bases spanning the gap. From germline, CDR1 is MNHEY and CDR2 SMNVEV (reference sequence).

This clonotype was counted only a few times. The V gene is TRBV7-2, the J gene TRBJ1-1; maybe TRBD1 (5 bases). The germline gives CDR1 SGHTA, CDR2 FQGNSA. The V gene lost 3 bases and the J gene lost 5 bases, with 13 bases spanning the gap. The CDR3 sequence is 14 residues long. The CDR3 DNA follows: TGTGCCAGCAGCTTCCTCGGGGCGCAGACTGAAGCTTTCTTT. It codes for CASSFLGAQTEAFF.

This clonotype was observed many times. This chain links TRBV20-1 with TRBJ2-1; tentatively, D is TRBD2 (5 bases). The ends were cut back, 1 base at V and 4 bases at J, with 11 bases in the middle. Germline V gives CDR1 DFQATT, CDR2 SNEGSKA (reference sequence). The CDR3 runs to 14 residues. CDR3 sequence: CSARAGFRYNEQFF. Written as DNA, the CDR3 is TGCAGTGCTAGAGCGGGGTTTAGGTACAATGAGCAGTTCTTC.

This clonotype was recorded a few times. The rearrangement uses TRBV2 and TRBJ2-1; weak D call: TRBD1 (5 bases). Trimming pared 3 bases from V and 6 bases from J, leaving 9 bases between. CDR1 and CDR2 from the germline V gene are SNHLY and FYNNEI. This CDR3 spans 13 amino acids. CDR3 DNA sequence: TGTGCCAGCAGTGATCAGGGTATCAATGAGCAGTTCTTC. Translating gives CASSDQGINEQFF.

V and J are TRBV29-1 and TRBJ2-1; TRBD1 agrees at 7 bases. Germline assignment: CDR1 SQVTM and CDR2 ANQGSEA. The J segment lost 0 bases and the V segment lost 4 bases, leaving 9 bases of the junction unmatched. The CDR3 runs to 16 residues. CDR3 sequence (DNA): TGCAGCGTTGGTCCCGGCCAGGGGGTCTCCTACAATGAGCAGTTCTTC. Amino acid sequence: CSVGPGQGVSYNEQFF.

This clonotype has only one observation. V and J are TRBV28 and TRBJ2-7; tentative D call: TRBD1 (6 bases). The CDR3 is made up of 15 amino acids. Germline loops: CDR1 MDHEN, CDR2 SYDVKM. V was pared by 2 bases and J by 2 bases, with 13 bases between. The chain's CDR3 is CASSLGGAGAYEQYV. DNA for the CDR3: TGTGCCAGCAGTTTAGGGGGCGCAGGGGCCTACGAGCAGTACGTC.

This clonotype was seen only a few times. This chain's CDR3 is CSAGRQGGSYNSPLHF. In nucleotides, the CDR3 is TGCAGTGCCGGCCGGCAGGGGGGCTCCTATAATTCACCCCTCCACTTT. The chain is built from TRBV20-1 and TRBJ1-6; 7 nucleotides agree with TRBD1. The J segment lost 0 bases and the V segment lost 6 bases, leaving 8 bases of the junction unmatched. Per germline, CDR1 DFQATT and CDR2 SNEGSKA (reference sequence). CDR3 length: 16 amino acids.

V gene TRBV3-1 combines with J gene TRBJ2-5; 11 nucleotides align to TRBD2. The CDR3 runs 16 residues. CDR1 is LGHDT and CDR2 is YNNKEL in the germline V gene (reference sequence). V lost 0 bases to trimming and J lost 9 bases; unmatched junction nucleotides: 9. The CDR3 is CASSQDLASGRLSQYF. The CDR3 DNA is TGTGCCAGCAGCCAAGATTTAGCTAGCGGGAGGCTGTCCCAGTACTTC.

The chain is built from TRBV15 and TRBJ1-1; D unclear. The germline V and J ends were trimmed by 7 bases and 0 bases, with 12 bases remaining between them. The germline gives CDR1 LNHNV, CDR2 YYDKDF (reference sequence). The CDR3 totals 14 residues. This chain's CDR3 is CATTTVTVNTEAFF. The CDR3 DNA follows: TGTGCCACCACCACAGTCACGGTGAACACTGAAGCTTTCTTT.

This clonotype was observed at least ten times. The chain has TRBV10-3 and TRBJ2-1; 12 nucleotides match TRBD2. The CDR3 spans 16 residues. V lost 0 bases to trimming and J lost 7 bases; unmatched junction nucleotides: 4. Looked up from germline, CDR1 is ENHRY and CDR2 is SYGVKD. Here the CDR3 DNA reads TGTGCCATCAGTGAGTCGTTTGGACTAGCGGGAAATGAGCAGTTCTTC. Translation gives CAISESFGLAGNEQFF.

Only a few counts were recorded for this clonotype. The chain uses TRBV20-1 and TRBJ2-3; maybe TRBD2 (5 bases). The V gene lost 1 base and the J gene lost 1 base, with 21 bases spanning the gap. The CDR3 runs to 18 residues. Germline CDR1 reads DFQATT; CDR2 reads SNEGSKA (reference sequence). This CDR3 is CSARGMAVGVGGTDTQYF. The CDR3 bases are TGCAGTGCTAGAGGAATGGCGGTTGGGGTGGGAGGCACAGATACGCAGTATTTT.

This clonotype was observed a few times. The chain uses TRBV12-3 or TRBV12-4 and TRBJ2-7; TRBD2 might be the D (5 bases). V gave up 0 bases and J gave up 3 bases, with 9 bases separating them. The CDR3 loop spans 14 amino acids. The CDR3 here is CASSLAKRDYEQYF. CDR3 sequence (DNA): TGTGCCAGCAGTTTAGCGAAACGGGACTACGAGCAGTACTTC.

This chain joins TRBV5-1 and TRBJ1-1; no clear D. The CDR3 length is 14 residues. Germline values: CDR1 SGHRS, CDR2 YFSETQ. Trimming took 2 bases from V and 1 from J, leaving 9 bases between them. CDR3 DNA sequence: TGCGCCAGCAGCTTAGCGACGCGGAACACTGAAGCTTTCTTT. Amino acid sequence: CASSLATRNTEAFF.

This clonotype turned up a few times. The chain links TRBV28 to TRBJ2-7; no firm D call. Germline lookup yields CDR1 MDHEN and CDR2 SYDVKM. The CDR3 loop spans 12 amino acids. Trimming took off 5 bases at V and 3 bases at J, with 8 bases between the two ends. The CDR3 DNA sequence: TGTGCCAGCAGTGCCCGCCTCTACGAGCAGTACTTC. Amino acid sequence: CASSARLYEQYF.

The chain has TRBV28 and TRBJ2-2, with D unclear. Germline V gene lookup returns CDR1 MDHEN and CDR2 SYDVKM. CDR3 length: 12 amino acids. V lost 7 bases to trimming and J lost 7 bases, with 10 bases between them. The CDR3 region is CASKFVGGELFF. CDR3 DNA: TGTGCCAGCAAGTTCGTGGGCGGGGAGCTGTTTTTT.